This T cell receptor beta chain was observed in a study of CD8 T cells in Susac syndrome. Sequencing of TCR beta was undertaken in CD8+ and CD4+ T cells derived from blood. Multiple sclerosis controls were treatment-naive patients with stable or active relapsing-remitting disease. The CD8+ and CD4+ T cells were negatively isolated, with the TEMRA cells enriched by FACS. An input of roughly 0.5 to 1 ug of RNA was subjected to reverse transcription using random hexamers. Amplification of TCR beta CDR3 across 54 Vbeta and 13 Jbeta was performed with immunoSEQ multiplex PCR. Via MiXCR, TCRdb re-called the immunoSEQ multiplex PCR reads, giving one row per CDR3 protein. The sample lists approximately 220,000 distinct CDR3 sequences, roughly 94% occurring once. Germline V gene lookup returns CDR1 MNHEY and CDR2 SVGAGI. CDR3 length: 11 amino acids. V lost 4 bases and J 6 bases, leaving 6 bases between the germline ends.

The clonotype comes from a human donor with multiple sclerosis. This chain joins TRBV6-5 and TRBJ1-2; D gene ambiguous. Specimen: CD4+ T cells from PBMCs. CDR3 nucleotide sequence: TGTGCCAGCAGTTCTCTCCATGGCTACACCTTC. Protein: CASSSLHGYTF.